This passage covers 10 T cell receptor beta chains from one sample sequenced in a study of glioma-infiltrating T cells after dendritic cell vaccination. Produced via immunoSEQ multiplex PCR; TCRdb's table is partial and in-frame only. Of about 92,000 clones in the sample, 65% to 90% were seen once. Here the sequenced sample was blood, taken before dendritic cell vaccination. These receptor sequences come from a human donor with glioblastoma.

The chain combines TRBV7-2 with TRBJ1-5; the match to TRBD1 covers 7 bases. The trim removed 1 base at V and 1 base at J, leaving 4 bases unmatched. There are 16 residues in the CDR3. CDR1 and CDR2 from the germline V gene are SGHTA and FQGNSA. CDR3 bases: TGTGCCAGCAGCTTAGGACAGGGATGGAGCAATCAGCCCCAGCATTTT. Residues: CASSLGQGWSNQPQHF.

The J gene is TRBJ2-5, the V gene TRBV7-9, with 11 bases lining up with TRBD2. The CDR3 is 16 amino acids. V dropped 6 bases and J dropped 2; count of bases not matched to a gene: 8. Per germline, CDR1 SEHNR and CDR2 FQNEAQ (reference sequence). The CDR3 sequence: CASRPKTSGAQETQYF. The CDR3, as DNA: TGTGCCAGCAGGCCAAAGACTAGCGGGGCTCAAGAGACCCAGTACTTC.

This clone came up once. The gene calls are TRBV5-1 and TRBJ1-1; 7 bases line up with TRBD1. The germline V gene encodes CDR1 SGHRS and CDR2 YFSETQ. With V trimmed by 0 bases and J by 4 bases, 9 bases remained unmatched. The CDR3 loop spans 16 amino acids. CDR3 nucleotide sequence: TGCGCCAGCAGCTTGGAGGGACAGCTTTTGGGCACTGAAGCTTTCTTT. Translating it yields CASSLEGQLLGTEAFF.

In this sample, this clone turned up a few times. The chain has TRBV2 and TRBJ1-4, with a tentative D call TRBD1 (5 bases). CDR3 size: 14 residues. V was pared by 5 bases and J by 3 bases, with 10 bases between. Germline V gene data show CDR1 as SNHLY and CDR2 as FYNNEI. The chain's CDR3 is CASSRQLSNEKLFF. The DNA for the CDR3 is TGTGCCAGCAGTAGACAGCTATCTAATGAAAAACTGTTTTTT.

This clone occurred a few times. The chain uses TRBV9 and TRBJ1-2; possible D gene TRBD1, 5 bases. Germline loops: CDR1 SGDLS, CDR2 YYNGEE. The CDR3 spans 16 residues. The ends were cut back, 4 bases at V and 0 bases at J, with 16 bases in the middle. CDR3 sequence: CASSSFGGTANYGYTF. The CDR3 bases are TGTGCCAGCAGCTCCTTTGGGGGGACTGCTAACTATGGCTACACCTTC.

The gene calls are TRBV25-1 and TRBJ1-2; D is undetermined. The V end lost 2 bases, the J end lost 2 bases, and 9 bases lay between the germline ends. The CDR3 contains 14 residues. CDR1 is MGHDK and CDR2 is SYGVNS in the germline V gene. The DNA for the CDR3 is TGTGCCAGCAGTGAAGTCCGACACAACTATGGCTACACCTTC. Its protein is CASSEVRHNYGYTF.

This clone was found once. The same CDR3 also results from other DNA sequences found in this sample. The rearrangement joins TRBV9 to TRBJ1-2; possibly TRBD1 for D (5 bases). CDR1 is SGDLS, CDR2 YYNGEE, per germline. Trimming took 0 bases from V and 2 from J, leaving 8 bases between them. This CDR3 has 14 residues. The DNA for the CDR3 is TGTGCCAGCAGCGTAGGGGGCGGAAACTATGGCTACACCTTC. It codes for CASSVGGGNYGYTF.

This clone was counted once. The chain recombines TRBV29-1 with TRBJ2-3; D is perhaps TRBD2 (7 bases). The germline CDR1 and CDR2 sequences are SQVTM and ANQGSEA. V was pared by 1 base and J by 5 bases, with 16 bases between. The CDR3 length is 15 residues. CDR3 in DNA: TGCAGCGTTGAAGCGGAGGGGGGGGCTGGAGATACGCAGTATTTT. It specifies CSVEAEGGAGDTQYF.

V gene TRBV2 combines with J gene TRBJ2-3; D is unresolved. Germline V lookup: CDR1 SNHLY, CDR2 FYNNEI. Deletions cut 3 bases from V and 7 bases from J, with 8 bases between. The CDR3 has 12 amino acids. CDR3 loop: CASSDRRYTQYF. CDR3 DNA: TGTGCCAGCAGTGACCGGCGGTATACGCAGTATTTT.

The chain carries TRBV6-5 and TRBJ1-4; 8 positions match TRBD1. J gave up 8 bases and V 4 bases, and 0 bases lay outside the gene matches. The germline V gene encodes CDR1 MNHEY and CDR2 SVGAGI. The CDR3 spans 12 residues. DNA of the CDR3: TGTGCCAGCAGTTGGACAGGGGAAAAACTGTTTTTT. It codes for CASSWTGEKLFF.